These 23 T cell receptor beta chains originate from one sample sequenced in a study of blood T cell repertoires in COVID-19. Using immunoSEQ multiplex PCR, the repertoire was profiled, and TCRdb retains in-frame clones only, with some absent. The table has 35,000 to 40,000 clones, under 90% seen once. Source material: peripheral blood. The receptors stem from a man in his 60s with COVID-19, enrolled during active disease.

As DNA, the CDR3 is TGTGCCAGCAGAGTGGGGGGGGGAAGGAACACTGAAGCTTTCTTT. It translates to CASRVGGGRNTEAFF. The V and J genes are TRBV6-5 and TRBJ1-1, with D perhaps matching TRBD1 (5 bases). The CDR3 has 15 residues. Trimming removed 6 bases at V and 1 base at J, with 15 bases between. Germline V gene lookup returns CDR1 MNHEY and CDR2 SVGAGI.

The chain links TRBV3-1 (or the pseudogene TRBV3-2) to TRBJ1-6; unclear D gene. Germline V lookup: CDR1 LGHDT, CDR2 YNNKEL (reference sequence). This CDR3 is 16 amino acids long. V lost 4 bases and J 0 bases, leaving 10 bases between the germline ends. The CDR3 spells CASSPVGSSYNSPLHF. The CDR3 region has the DNA TGTGCCAGCAGCCCAGTGGGGAGCTCCTATAATTCACCCCTCCACTTT.

CDR3 loop: CASSFTGRVENTEAFF. In DNA form, the CDR3 reads TGTGCCAGCAGTTTTACAGGGAGGGTGGAAAACACTGAAGCTTTCTTT. This sequence joins TRBV2 and TRBJ1-1; D may be TRBD1 (6 bases). Trimming took 5 bases from V and 2 from J, leaving 18 bases between them. CDR3 size: 16 residues. Per the germline V gene, CDR1 is SNHLY and CDR2 is FYNNEI.

V gene TRBV11-2 combines with J gene TRBJ1-5, with 7 nucleotides matching TRBD1. Germline V lookup: CDR1 SGHAT, CDR2 FQNNGV. The CDR3 is 17 amino acids. V lost 5 bases and J lost 2; bases outside the gene matches: 12. The CDR3 DNA sequence: TGTGCCAGCAGCCGAACTGAGGGGCAGGGGGGCAATCAGCCCCAGCATTTT. As protein: CASSRTEGQGGNQPQHF.

This chain uses TRBV5-4 with TRBJ1-2, with 8 nucleotides matching TRBD1. After removal of 4 bases from V and 5 bases from J, the junction contained 7 bases not matched to a gene. Germline V lookup: CDR1 SGHNT, CDR2 YYREEE (reference sequence). The CDR3 is 14 residues long. The CDR3 sequence is CASSQGQDFYGYTF. The CDR3 coding sequence is TGTGCCAGCAGCCAGGGACAGGACTTTTATGGCTACACCTTC.

The rearrangement links TRBV5-1 to TRBJ1-4; TRBD1 aligns across 7 bases. The CDR3 covers 14 residues. In germline, CDR1 is SGHRS, CDR2 YFSETQ. Trimming took 0 bases from V and 8 from J; bases not matched to a gene: 4. CDR3 amino acids: CASSLERGREKLFF. The CDR3, as DNA: TGCGCCAGCAGCTTGGAAAGGGGGCGAGAAAAACTGTTTTTT.

The V gene is TRBV7-2, the J gene TRBJ2-1, with a possible D match to TRBD2 (6 bases). The length of the CDR3 is 14 residues. The germline CDR1 and CDR2 sequences are SGHTA and FQGNSA. The ends were cut back, 8 bases at V and 6 bases at J, with 17 bases in the middle. The DNA of the CDR3 is TGTGCCAGCTCCATTTCCCGGGAGATCAATGAGCAGTTCTTC. Translating gives CASSISREINEQFF.

The rearrangement uses TRBV7-8 and TRBJ1-2, with 8 nucleotides matching TRBD1. Unmatched junction bases numbered 5, after V lost 2 bases and J lost 0 bases. This CDR3 has 16 residues. CDR1 SGHVS and CDR2 FQNEAQ come from the germline V gene. CDR3 in amino acids: CASSLRGQGANYGYTF. The CDR3 bases are TGTGCCAGCAGCTTAAGAGGACAGGGAGCTAACTATGGCTACACCTTC. Full variable domain (outside the CDR3, taken from reference TRBV7-8 and TRBJ1-2): GAGVSQSPRYKVAKRGQDVALRCDPISGHVSLFWYQQALGQGPEFLTYFQNEAQLDKSGLPSDRFFAERPEGSVSTLKIQRTQQEDSAVYLCASSLRGQGANYGYTFGSGTRLTVV.

This chain uses TRBV5-1 with TRBJ2-6; D not certain. Trimming took off 1 base at V and 0 bases at J, with 5 bases between the two ends. This CDR3 comprises 15 residues. CDR1 is SGHRS and CDR2 is YFSETQ in the germline V gene. The CDR3 DNA sequence: TGCGCCAGCAGCTTGCGGAGCTCTGGGGCCAACGTCCTGACTTTC. This sequence encodes CASSLRSSGANVLTF. Filled out from reference TRBV5-1 and TRBJ2-6, the complete variable domain reads KAGVTQTPRYLIKTRGQQVTLSCSPISGHRSVSWYQQTPGQGLQFLFEYFSETQRNKGNFPGRFSGRQFSNSRSEMNVSTLELGDSALYLCASSLRSSGANVLTFGAGSRLTVL.

This rearrangement joins TRBV6-4 to TRBJ1-1; possibly TRBD1 for D (6 bases). Deletions cut 6 bases from V and 7 bases from J, with 15 bases between. Germline assignment: CDR1 MRHNA and CDR2 SNTAGT. This CDR3 contains 13 residues. Here the CDR3 DNA reads TGTGCCAGCAGGGGTCGGGGGGCAGGTGAAGCTTTCTTT. It specifies CASRGRGAGEAFF.

CDR3 sequence (DNA): TGTGCCAGCACTGACTCAGGGTACTATGGCTACACCTTC. Amino acids: CASTDSGYYGYTF. The chain employs TRBV2 and TRBJ1-2; D might be TRBD1 (5 bases). The CDR3 runs 13 residues. V was trimmed by 7 bases and J by 3 bases, leaving 12 bases between them. Germline V CDR1 and CDR2: SNHLY, FYNNEI.

The rearrangement links TRBV7-3 to TRBJ1-2; weak D call: TRBD1 (6 bases). The CDR3 consists of 15 residues. V lost 2 bases and J 3 bases, leaving 13 bases between the germline ends. Germline V gene data show CDR1 as SGHTA and CDR2 as FQGTGA. The CDR3 reads CASSLLGGPDYGYTF. CDR3 DNA sequence: TGTGCCAGCAGCTTACTTGGGGGCCCGGACTATGGCTACACCTTC.

This chain links TRBV9 with TRBJ2-7; 10 bases line up with TRBD1. Germline CDR1 and CDR2: SGDLS and YYNGEE. The V gene end was trimmed by 4 bases and the J gene end by 2 bases; junction bases not matched to a gene: 12. This CDR3 spans 17 amino acids. CDR3 coding DNA: TGTGCCAGCAGCCCGACCCCCGGGACAGGGGCGGCCTACGAGCAGTACTTC. Translated: CASSPTPGTGAAYEQYF.

The chain couples TRBV7-9 to TRBJ2-3; D remains ambiguous. Germline V gene lookup returns CDR1 SEHNR and CDR2 FQNEAQ (reference sequence). Trimming shortened V by 2 bases and J by 0 bases, and 6 bases separated the two germline ends. The CDR3 is made up of 14 amino acids. The CDR3 protein is CASSLLDSTDTQYF. CDR3 nucleotide sequence: TGTGCCAGCAGCTTACTAGACAGCACAGATACGCAGTATTTT.

The chain couples TRBV7-9 to TRBJ1-3; tentatively, D is TRBD1 (6 bases). CDR1 is SEHNR and CDR2 is FQNEAQ in the germline V gene (reference sequence). The V end was cut by 5 bases, the J end by 4 bases, with 24 bases between. This CDR3 has 18 residues. The DNA for the CDR3 is TGTGCCAGCAGCGGTTCACCGGTGGGACACGGGTCAGGAAACACCATATATTTT. Its protein product is CASSGSPVGHGSGNTIYF.

The V call is TRBV6-5, the J call TRBJ2-7, with a weak D call TRBD1 (5 bases). The CDR3 sequence is 15 residues long. Germline lookup yields CDR1 MNHEY and CDR2 SVGAGI. Trimming took 8 bases from V and 2 from J, leaving 19 bases between them. Here the CDR3 reads CASQGGALGAYEQYF. The DNA of the CDR3 is TGTGCCAGCCAGGGTGGGGCCCTAGGAGCCTACGAGCAGTACTTC.

The chain links TRBV7-9 to TRBJ1-5; tentative D call: TRBD1 (5 bases). Germline CDR1 SEHNR, CDR2 FQNEAQ (reference sequence). CDR3 length equals 16 residues. Trimming pared 4 bases from V and 12 bases from J, leaving 25 bases between. CDR3 sequence reads: CASSSGGSAPDPNQHF. CDR3 bases: TGTGCCAGCAGCTCCGGGGGAAGTGCGCCTGACCCAAACCAGCATTTT.

The chain employs TRBV7-9 and TRBJ1-1, with a tentative D call TRBD1 (5 bases). V shed 6 bases and J shed 1 base, with 12 bases lying between them. The germline gives CDR1 SEHNR, CDR2 FQNEAQ (reference sequence). The CDR3 runs 14 residues. In DNA, the CDR3 is TGTGCCAGCAGTCGGGGGACCCCGAACACTGAAGCTTTCTTT. This gives the protein CASSRGTPNTEAFF.

The J gene is TRBJ2-7, the V gene TRBV28; 9 bases map to TRBD2. CDR1 and CDR2 from the germline V gene are MDHEN and SYDVKM. Trimming removed 6 bases from V and 3 bases from J; junction bases left unmatched: 9. The CDR3 is made up of 15 amino acids. The CDR3 is CASSPSSGIHYEQYF. In nucleotides, the CDR3 is TGTGCCAGCAGCCCTTCTAGCGGGATTCACTACGAGCAGTACTTC.

The chain is built from TRBV29-1 and TRBJ1-1; 8 bases align to TRBD1. V lost 7 bases, J lost 4 bases, and 11 bases stayed unmatched. This CDR3 is built from 14 residues. The germline V gene encodes CDR1 SQVTM and CDR2 ANQGSEA. CDR3 in amino acids: CSATKTGVGTEAFF. As DNA, the CDR3 is TGCAGCGCCACAAAGACAGGGGTGGGCACTGAAGCTTTCTTT.

The rearrangement uses TRBV6-5 and TRBJ1-2, with 9 bases lining up with TRBD1. The germline V gene has CDR1 MNHEY and CDR2 SVGAGI. The CDR3 covers 15 residues. Trimming removed 2 bases from V and 5 bases from J; junction bases left unmatched: 6. CDR3 sequence (DNA): TGTGCCAGCAGTTACACAGGGGGCTTTAGATATGGCTACACCTTC. Encoded protein: CASSYTGGFRYGYTF.

The rearrangement links TRBV9 to TRBJ1-3; D not certain. The CDR3 consists of 14 residues. Per germline, CDR1 SGDLS and CDR2 YYNGEE. V was cut by 0 bases and J by 1 base, with 5 bases left in between. CDR3 protein: CASSVGESGNTIYF. CDR3 nucleotides: TGTGCCAGCAGCGTAGGGGAGTCTGGAAACACCATATATTTT.

The count of this clone is one. J is TRBJ1-5 and V is TRBV7-9; TRBD1 matches at 11 bases. CDR3 length: 15 amino acids. V was pared by 4 bases and J by 2 bases, with 1 base of the junction left unmatched. CDR1 SEHNR and CDR2 FQNEAQ come from the germline V gene (reference sequence). CDR3 nucleotides: TGTGCCAGCAGCTGGACAGGGGGCGGCAATCAGCCCCAGCATTTT. Protein: CASSWTGGGNQPQHF.